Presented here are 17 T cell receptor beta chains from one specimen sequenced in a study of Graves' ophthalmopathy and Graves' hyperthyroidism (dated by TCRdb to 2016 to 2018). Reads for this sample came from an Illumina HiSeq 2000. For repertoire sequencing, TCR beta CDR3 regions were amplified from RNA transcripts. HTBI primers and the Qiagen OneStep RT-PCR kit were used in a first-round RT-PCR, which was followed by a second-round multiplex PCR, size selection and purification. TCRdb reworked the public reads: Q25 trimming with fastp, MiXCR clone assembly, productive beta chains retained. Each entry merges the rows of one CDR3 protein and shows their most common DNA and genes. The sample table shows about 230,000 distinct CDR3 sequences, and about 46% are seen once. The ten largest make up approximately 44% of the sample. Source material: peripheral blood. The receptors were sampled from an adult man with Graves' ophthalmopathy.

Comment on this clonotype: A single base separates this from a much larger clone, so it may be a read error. The CDR3 bases are TGCAGCGTTGGGATATGGGATCGTTCAGGTAGGGCCCAGCATTTT. Amino acids: CSVGIWDRSGRAQHF. V usage is TRBV20-1 and J usage is TRBJ1-5; D remains ambiguous. CDR3 length: 15 residues. Germline lookup yields CDR1 DFQATT and CDR2 SNEGSKA (reference sequence).

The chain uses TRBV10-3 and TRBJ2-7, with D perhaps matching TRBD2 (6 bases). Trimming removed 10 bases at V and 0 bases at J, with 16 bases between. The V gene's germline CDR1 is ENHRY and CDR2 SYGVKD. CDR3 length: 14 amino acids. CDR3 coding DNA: TGTGCCAGCGGCCAGGACGGGAGCTCCTACGAGCAGTACTTC. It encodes CASGQDGSSYEQYF.

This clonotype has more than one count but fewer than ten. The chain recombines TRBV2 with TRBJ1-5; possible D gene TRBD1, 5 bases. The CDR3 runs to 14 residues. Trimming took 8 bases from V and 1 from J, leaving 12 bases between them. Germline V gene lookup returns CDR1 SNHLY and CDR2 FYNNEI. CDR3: CASSQTVSNQPQHF. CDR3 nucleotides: TGTGCCAGCTCCCAGACAGTAAGCAATCAGCCCCAGCATTTT. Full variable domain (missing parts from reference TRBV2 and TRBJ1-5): EPEVTQTPSHQVTQMGQEVILRCVPISNHLYFYWYRQILGQKVEFLVSFYNNEISEKSEIFDDQFSVERPDGSNFTLKIRSTKLEDSAMYFCASSQTVSNQPQHFGDGTRLSIL.

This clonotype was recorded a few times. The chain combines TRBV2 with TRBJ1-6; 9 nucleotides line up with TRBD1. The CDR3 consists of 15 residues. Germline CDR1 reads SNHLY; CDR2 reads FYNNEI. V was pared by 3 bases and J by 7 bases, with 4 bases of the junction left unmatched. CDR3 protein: CASSDPGTGNSPLHF. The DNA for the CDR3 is TGTGCCAGCAGTGATCCCGGGACAGGGAATTCACCCCTCCACTTT.

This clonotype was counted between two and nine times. DNA for the CDR3: TGTGCCATCAGCGAGCCCCTCCAGCCTGGATATGGCTACACCTTC. The encoded protein is CAISEPLQPGYGYTF. The V gene is TRBV10-3, the J gene TRBJ1-2; D gene ambiguous. The CDR3 loop spans 15 amino acids. Trimming took 6 bases from V and 5 from J, leaving 19 bases between them. Germline loops: CDR1 ENHRY, CDR2 SYGVKD.

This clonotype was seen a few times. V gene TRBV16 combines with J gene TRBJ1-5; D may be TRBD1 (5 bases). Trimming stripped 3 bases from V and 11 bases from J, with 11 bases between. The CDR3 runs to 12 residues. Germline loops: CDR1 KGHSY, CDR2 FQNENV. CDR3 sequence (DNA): TGTGCCAGCAGCCACGTAGACAGCACCCAGCATTTT. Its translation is CASSHVDSTQHF. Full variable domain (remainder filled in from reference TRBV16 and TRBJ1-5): GEEVAQTPKHLVRGEGQKAKLYCAPIKGHSYVFWYQQVLKNEFKFLISFQNENVFDETGMPKERFSAKCLPNSPCSLEIQATKLEDSAVYFCASSHVDSTQHFGDGTRLSIL.

The CDR3 DNA follows: TGCAGAGTAGCAGGGGGCGGGAACGAGCAGTACTTC. Translation gives CRVAGGGNEQYF. The chain uses TRBV29-1 and TRBJ2-7; TRBD1 matches 8 bases. This CDR3 spans 12 amino acids. Germline loops: CDR1 SQVTM, CDR2 ANQGSEA.

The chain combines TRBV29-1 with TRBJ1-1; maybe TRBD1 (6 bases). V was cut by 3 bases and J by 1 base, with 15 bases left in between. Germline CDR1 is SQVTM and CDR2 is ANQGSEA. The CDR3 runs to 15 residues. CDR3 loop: CSVEGGGQTNTEAFF. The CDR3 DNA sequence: TGCAGCGTTGAGGGTGGTGGACAGACGAACACTGAAGCTTTCTTT.

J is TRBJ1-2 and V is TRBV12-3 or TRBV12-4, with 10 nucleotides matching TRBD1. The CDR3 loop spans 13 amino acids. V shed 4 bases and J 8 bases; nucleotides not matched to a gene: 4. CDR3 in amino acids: CASSWDRGSGYTF. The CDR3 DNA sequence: TGTGCCAGCAGTTGGGACAGGGGTAGCGGCTACACCTTC.

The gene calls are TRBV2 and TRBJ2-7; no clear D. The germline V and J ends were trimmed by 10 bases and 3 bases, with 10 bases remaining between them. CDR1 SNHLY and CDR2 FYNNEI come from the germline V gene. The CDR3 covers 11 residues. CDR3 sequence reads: CAIKDLYEQYF. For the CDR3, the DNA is TGTGCCATCAAGGACCTCTACGAGCAGTACTTC. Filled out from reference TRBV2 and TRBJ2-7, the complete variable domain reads EPEVTQTPSHQVTQMGQEVILRCVPISNHLYFYWYRQILGQKVEFLVSFYNNEISEKSEIFDDQFSVERPDGSNFTLKIRSTKLEDSAMYFCAIKDLYEQYFGPGTRLTVT.

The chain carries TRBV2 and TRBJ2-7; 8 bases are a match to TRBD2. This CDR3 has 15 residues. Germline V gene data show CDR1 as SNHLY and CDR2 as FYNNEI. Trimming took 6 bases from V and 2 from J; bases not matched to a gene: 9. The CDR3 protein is CASRKATSGPYEQYF. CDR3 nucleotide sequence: TGTGCCAGCAGGAAGGCTACTAGCGGCCCCTACGAGCAGTACTTC.

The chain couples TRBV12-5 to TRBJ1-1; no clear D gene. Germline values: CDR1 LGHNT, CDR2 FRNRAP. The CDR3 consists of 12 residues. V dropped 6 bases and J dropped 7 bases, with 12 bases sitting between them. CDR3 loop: CASGLGRIEAFF. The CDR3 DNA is TGTGCTAGTGGCCTCGGAAGAATTGAAGCTTTCTTT.

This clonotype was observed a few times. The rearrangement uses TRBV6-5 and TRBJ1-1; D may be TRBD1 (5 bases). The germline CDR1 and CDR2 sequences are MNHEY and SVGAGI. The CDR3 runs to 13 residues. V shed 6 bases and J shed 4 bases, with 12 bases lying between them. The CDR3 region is CASSPPGSTEAFF. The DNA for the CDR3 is TGTGCCAGCAGCCCGCCAGGGAGCACTGAAGCTTTCTTT.

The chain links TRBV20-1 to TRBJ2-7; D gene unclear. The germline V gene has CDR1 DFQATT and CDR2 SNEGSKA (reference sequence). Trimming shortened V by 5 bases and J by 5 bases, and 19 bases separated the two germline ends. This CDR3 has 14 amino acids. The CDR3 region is CSASFDGRRNEQYF. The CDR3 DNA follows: TGCAGTGCTTCCTTTGACGGGCGAAGAAACGAGCAGTACTTC.

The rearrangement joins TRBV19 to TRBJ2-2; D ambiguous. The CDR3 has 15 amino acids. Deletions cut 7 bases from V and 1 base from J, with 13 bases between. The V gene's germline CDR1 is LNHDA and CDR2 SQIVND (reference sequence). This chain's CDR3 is CASTQPTWNTGELFF. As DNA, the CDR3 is TGTGCCAGTACCCAACCAACTTGGAACACCGGGGAGCTGTTTTTT.

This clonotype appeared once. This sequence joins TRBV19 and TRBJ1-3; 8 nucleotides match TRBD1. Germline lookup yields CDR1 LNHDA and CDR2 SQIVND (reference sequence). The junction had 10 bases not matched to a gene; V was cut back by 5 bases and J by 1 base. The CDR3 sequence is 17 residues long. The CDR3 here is CASSFQGAQSSGNTIYF. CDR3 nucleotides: TGTGCCAGTAGTTTTCAGGGGGCGCAGTCTTCTGGAAACACCATATATTTT.

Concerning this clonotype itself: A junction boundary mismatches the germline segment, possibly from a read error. The chain's CDR3 is CASSLTRQGGPETQYF. The CDR3 DNA is TGCGCCAGCAGCTTGACTAGACAGGGCGGTCCAGAGACCCAGTACTTC. The chain employs TRBV7-3 and TRBJ2-5, with a weak D call TRBD1 (7 bases). Germline V gene data show CDR1 as SGHTA and CDR2 as FQGTGA. The CDR3 totals 16 residues.